Listed here are 14 T cell receptor beta chains from one sample, sequenced in a study of shared clonotypes between healthy human individuals. Repertoires were generated with immunoSEQ multiplex PCR, while TCRdb's copy carries only in-frame clones and drops some. The data show more than 2,000,000 clones, 85% to 95% seen once. The specimen sequenced was naive CD4+ T cells sorted from blood. The subset: CD45RA+ positively selected. The receptor set was obtained from a man between 18 and 29 years old in good health.

Here the CDR3 reads CASSLAVGTGANVLTF. The CDR3 DNA sequence: TGTGCCAGCAGCTTGGCGGTGGGGACTGGGGCCAACGTCCTGACTTTC. This chain uses TRBV5-6 with TRBJ2-6; D is uncertain. Trimming pared 0 bases from V and 2 bases from J, leaving 9 bases between. Germline V gives CDR1 SGHDT, CDR2 YYEEEE. The CDR3 consists of 16 residues.

The V call is TRBV28, the J call TRBJ1-5, with D possibly TRBD1 on 6 matching bases. The V end lost 5 bases, the J end lost 1 base, and 15 bases lay between the germline ends. Germline assignment: CDR1 MDHEN and CDR2 SYDVKM. The CDR3 length is 16 residues. CDR3 in amino acids: CASSPQGRSSNQPQHF. CDR3 nucleotide sequence: TGTGCCAGCAGTCCACAGGGTCGCAGCAGCAATCAGCCCCAGCATTTT.

As for this clone: Other DNA sequences of this sample code for an identical CDR3. V and J are TRBV5-1 and TRBJ2-1, with 8 bases matching TRBD2. The ends lost 0 bases at V and 1 base at J; junction bases unmatched: 0. Per the germline V gene, CDR1 is SGHRS and CDR2 is YFSETQ. The CDR3 sequence is 15 residues long. DNA for the CDR3: TGCGCCAGCAGCTTGGTAGCGGGATCCTACAATGAGCAGTTCTTC. It translates to CASSLVAGSYNEQFF.

V and J are TRBV7-2 and TRBJ2-7; perhaps TRBD2 as D (6 bases). This CDR3 region has 13 residues. In germline, CDR1 is SGHTA, CDR2 FQGNSA. V lost 4 bases and J 2 bases, leaving 9 bases between the germline ends. The CDR3 DNA follows: TGTGCCAGCAGCTCTAGCGTACCCTACGAGCAGTACTTC. Its translation: CASSSSVPYEQYF.

V gene TRBV10-2 combines with J gene TRBJ1-1, with D unresolved. This CDR3 contains 13 residues. The germline V gene has CDR1 WSHSY and CDR2 SAAADI. V lost 6 bases and J lost 0, with 8 bases in between. The CDR3 DNA follows: TGCGCCAGCAGGGTGCAAGTGAACACTGAAGCTTTCTTT. Translation: CASRVQVNTEAFF.

The chain couples TRBV7-2 to TRBJ2-1, with D unresolved. CDR3 length: 16 amino acids. The V end lost 1 base, the J end lost 0 bases, and 10 bases lay between the germline ends. CDR1 SGHTA and CDR2 FQGNSA come from the germline V gene. CDR3 in DNA: TGTGCCAGCAGCTTAGTCGTGGGAAGCTCCTACAATGAGCAGTTCTTC. This gives the protein CASSLVVGSSYNEQFF. Together with reference TRBV7-2 and TRBJ2-1, the CDR3 gives the full variable domain: GAGVSQSPSNKVTEKGKDVELRCDPISGHTALYWYRQSLGQGLEFLIYFQGNSAPDKSGLPSDRFSAERTGGSVSTLTIQRTQQEDSAVYLCASSLVVGSSYNEQFFGPGTRLTVL.

The chain joins TRBV11-2 to TRBJ2-1, with 7 bases lining up with TRBD2. J gave up 2 bases and V 5 bases, and 3 bases lay outside the gene matches. CDR1 and CDR2 (germline): SGHAT, FQNNGV. The length of the CDR3 is 14 residues. In DNA, the CDR3 is TGTGCCAGCAGCGTGCTAGCGGCCTACAATGAGCAGTTCTTC. Its protein is CASSVLAAYNEQFF.

The chain carries TRBV6-1 and TRBJ1-6, with D perhaps TRBD1 (6 bases). The length of the CDR3 is 14 residues. The germline CDR1 and CDR2 sequences are MNHNS and SASEGT. V gave up 7 bases and J gave up 7 bases, with 14 bases separating them. The CDR3 bases are TGTGCCAGCACTTTGGACAGTAACAATTCACCCCTCCACTTT. It translates to CASTLDSNNSPLHF.

The V call is TRBV10-3, the J call TRBJ2-7; 11 bases are a match to TRBD2. V was clipped by 11 bases and J by 5 bases; unmatched bases: 5. Germline V gene data show CDR1 as ENHRY and CDR2 as SYGVKD. CDR3 size: 12 residues. The CDR3 reads CAALAGGNEQYF. The CDR3 coding sequence is TGTGCCGCTCTAGCGGGAGGTAACGAGCAGTACTTC.

This chain links TRBV15 with TRBJ1-4; maybe TRBD1 (5 bases). The germline V and J ends were trimmed by 6 bases and 0 bases, with 11 bases remaining between them. Germline V gene lookup returns CDR1 LNHNV and CDR2 YYDKDF (reference sequence). This CDR3 has 15 residues. The CDR3 spells CATRRDRATNEKLFF. For the CDR3, the DNA is TGTGCCACCAGACGGGACCGAGCAACTAATGAAAAACTGTTTTTT.

The genes are TRBV6-5 and TRBJ1-2; 10 bases align to TRBD1. The CDR3 is made up of 15 amino acids. With 6 bases clipped from V and 1 base from J, the junction kept 5 bases outside the gene matches. CDR1 is MNHEY and CDR2 is SVGAGI in the germline V gene. The CDR3 DNA sequence: TGTGCCAGCAGCCGCGGGACAGGGGTTAACTATGGCTACACCTTC. It is translated as CASSRGTGVNYGYTF.

In the case of this clone: Other DNA sequences within the sample encode an identical CDR3. This chain joins TRBV30 and TRBJ1-5; weak D call: TRBD1 (5 bases). The germline V and J ends were trimmed by 3 bases and 5 bases, with 11 bases remaining between them. Germline V gene lookup returns CDR1 GTSNPN and CDR2 SVGIG (reference sequence). The CDR3 length is 13 residues. The CDR3 sequence: CAWSPGSYQPQHF. DNA for the CDR3: TGTGCCTGGAGCCCAGGGTCCTATCAGCCCCAGCATTTT. The full variable domain, in which reference TRBV30 and TRBJ1-5 provide the parts outside the CDR3, is SQTIHQWPATLVQPVGSPLSLECTVEGTSNPNLYWYRQAAGRGLQLLFYSVGIGQISSEVPQNLSASRPQDRQFILSSKKLLLSDSGFYLCAWSPGSYQPQHFGDGTRLSIL.

The chain joins TRBV7-2 to TRBJ1-2; D gene ambiguous. V gave up 1 base and J gave up 0 bases, with 9 bases separating them. This CDR3 spans 15 amino acids. CDR1 and CDR2 from the germline V gene are SGHTA and FQGNSA. The CDR3 spells CASSLGMVANYGYTF. The CDR3 DNA is TGTGCCAGCAGCTTAGGAATGGTGGCTAACTATGGCTACACCTTC.

This clone was observed once. The V gene is TRBV6-1, the J gene TRBJ2-7; D gene ambiguous. Germline V gene data show CDR1 as MNHNS and CDR2 as SASEGT. There are 14 residues in the CDR3. V lost 2 bases to trimming and J lost 0 bases, with 8 bases between them. CDR3: CASSERPHSYEQYF. DNA for the CDR3: TGTGCCAGCAGTGAACGACCGCACTCCTACGAGCAGTACTTC.